This T cell receptor beta chain stems from a study of T cell therapy after organ transplantation. Assay: immunoSEQ multiplex PCR; the TCRdb copy retains only in-frame clones and omits some. The top ten hold 30% to 40% of the sample, which has about 20,000 clones, less than 90% seen once. About this clone: Its target is unknown.

V was trimmed by 5 bases and J by 11 bases, leaving 9 bases between them. The CDR3 consists of 10 residues. Germline V gene data show CDR1 as SNHLY and CDR2 as FYNNEI. Time point denoted: 20-29 weeks after completion of therapy. General study results and limits: Poor CD8+ T cell yield may explain few expansions in nonresponders.

This chain uses TRBV2 with TRBJ1-1; unclear D gene. The specimen comprised CD8+ T cells from blood, sampled after autologous CMV-specific T cell therapy. The clonotype originates from a human patient who had received a solid organ transplant and had CMV disease. Some T cells here may be from the graft donor. CDR3 region: CASSSTGAFF. CDR3 DNA: TGTGCCAGCAGTTCCACCGGGGCTTTCTTT.